The source of this T cell receptor (beta chain) is a study of T cell responses to AZD1222 COVID-19 vaccine. Some clones are missing from TCRdb's copy, which holds only in-frame ones; the method was immunoSEQ multiplex PCR. The table has 75,000 to 100,000 clones, roughly nine tenths seen once. Germline V gives CDR1 PRHDT, CDR2 FYEKMQ (reference sequence). V trimming: 2 bases; J trimming: 0 bases; junction bases outside the gene matches: 15. This CDR3 comprises 21 residues. The clonotype comes from an adult in good health. This chain joins TRBV13 and TRBJ2-1; 11 nucleotides match TRBD2. This specimen was peripheral blood, taken on day 0 of AZD1222 vaccination. The CDR3 here is CASSLFPSTSGTTSSYNEQFF. The CDR3 nucleotides are TGTGCCAGCAGCTTATTCCCTTCGACTAGCGGGACGACCAGCTCCTACAATGAGCAGTTCTTC.